The 14 T cell receptor beta chains reported below all come from one sample, sequenced in a study of cytomegalovirus exposure and HLA in healthy donors. The PCR used 60 Vbeta and 13 Jbeta primers. TCRdb's copy holds only in-frame clones and misses some; the assay was immunoSEQ multiplex PCR. The data show tens of thousands of clones, roughly 80% seen once. The sequenced sample consisted of PBMCs. The receptors here all came from a man aged 18-30 years in good health and CMV-seronegative.

The chain uses TRBV7-2 and TRBJ2-1; no reliable D call. Per the germline V gene, CDR1 is SGHTA and CDR2 is FQGNSA. V lost 3 bases, J lost 6 bases, and 9 bases lay in between. The CDR3 has 13 amino acids. CDR3 sequence (DNA): TGTGCCAGCAGCTTTAGGCGGATCAATGAGCAGTTCTTC. Its translation is CASSFRRINEQFF.

The chain links TRBV29-1 to TRBJ2-7, with D perhaps TRBD1 (5 bases). Trimming removed 8 bases at V and 2 bases at J, with 10 bases between. This CDR3 spans 11 amino acids. Per the germline V gene, CDR1 is SQVTM and CDR2 is ANQGSEA. For the CDR3, the DNA is TGCAGCTTCTCGACAGCCTACGAGCAGTACTTC. This codes for CSFSTAYEQYF.

This sequence joins TRBV10-3 and TRBJ2-3; D might be TRBD1 (5 bases). Trimming shortened V by 4 bases and J by 8 bases, and 7 bases separated the two germline ends. This CDR3 spans 11 amino acids. CDR1 and CDR2 (germline): ENHRY, SYGVKD. The CDR3 bases are TGTGCCATCAGTGTGGGGCCTACGCAGTATTTT. Protein sequence: CAISVGPTQYF.

This chain links TRBV29-1 with TRBJ2-7; a possible D gene is TRBD2 (5 bases). Germline lookup yields CDR1 SQVTM and CDR2 ANQGSEA. The CDR3 is 12 amino acids. V dropped 6 bases and J dropped 1 base, with 10 bases sitting between them. The CDR3 DNA reads as TGCAGCGTGGAGACTAAGTCCTACGAGCAGTACTTC. Residues: CSVETKSYEQYF.

The chain employs TRBV5-4 and TRBJ2-7; D is undetermined. V lost 2 bases to trimming and J lost 2 bases, with 8 bases between them. CDR1 is SGHNT, CDR2 YYREEE, per germline (reference sequence). The CDR3 length is 13 residues. This CDR3 reads CASSFPEAYEQYF. The DNA of the CDR3 is TGTGCCAGCAGCTTCCCAGAAGCCTACGAGCAGTACTTC.

The chain has TRBV2 and TRBJ1-1, with D perhaps TRBD1 (5 bases). V lost 10 bases to trimming and J lost 4 bases, with 16 bases between them. CDR3 length equals 13 residues. Germline lookup yields CDR1 SNHLY and CDR2 FYNNEI. CDR3 DNA: TGTGCCACCTGGGCGGGGGTATCCACTGAAGCTTTCTTT. Its protein product is CATWAGVSTEAFF. Combining the CDR3 with reference TRBV2 and TRBJ1-1 gives the whole variable domain EPEVTQTPSHQVTQMGQEVILRCVPISNHLYFYWYRQILGQKVEFLVSFYNNEISEKSEIFDDQFSVERPDGSNFTLKIRSTKLEDSAMYFCATWAGVSTEAFFGQGTRLTVV.

CDR3 nucleotides: TGTGCCAGCAGTCGCGGGACTCCAGGAAACACCATATATTTT. It specifies CASSRGTPGNTIYF. The genes are TRBV5-4 and TRBJ1-3, with a tentative D call TRBD1 (5 bases). Germline CDR1 and CDR2: SGHNT and YYREEE (reference sequence). V lost 5 bases, J lost 4 bases, and 13 bases lay in between. There are 14 residues in the CDR3.

J is TRBJ1-1 and V is TRBV30; 7 bases agree with TRBD1. The length of the CDR3 is 18 residues. The ends lost 0 bases at V and 6 bases at J; junction bases unmatched: 19. CDR1 is GTSNPN, CDR2 SVGIG, per germline (reference sequence). In DNA, the CDR3 is TGTGCCTGGAGTGTGGTGCTCCGGGACAGATTGCCGGGGTCTGAAGCTTTCTTT. Its protein product is CAWSVVLRDRLPGSEAFF.

The J gene is TRBJ1-1, the V gene TRBV5-1; D is possibly TRBD1 (5 bases). Trimming stripped 4 bases from V and 8 bases from J, with 18 bases between. CDR1 is SGHRS, CDR2 YFSETQ, per germline. This CDR3 spans 14 amino acids. CDR3 protein: CASSPFWAGGEAFF. The CDR3 nucleotides are TGCGCCAGCAGCCCATTTTGGGCGGGGGGGGAAGCTTTCTTT.

The V and J genes are TRBV4-3 and TRBJ2-3; 12 bases align to TRBD2. Germline V gene sequence: CDR1 LGHNA, CDR2 YSLEER. The CDR3 is 17 amino acids. The V gene end was trimmed by 1 base and the J gene end by 7 bases; junction bases not matched to a gene: 9. This CDR3 is CASSQGLAGGRLHTQYF. The CDR3 DNA sequence: TGCGCCAGCAGCCAAGGGCTAGCGGGAGGGCGGTTACATACGCAGTATTTT.

This clone was observed a few times. The chain links TRBV19 to TRBJ1-3; TRBD1 aligns across 9 bases. Germline lookup yields CDR1 LNHDA and CDR2 SQIVND (reference sequence). This CDR3 is built from 17 residues. Losses at the gene ends were 5 bases for V and 0 bases for J; bases not matched to a gene: 8. In nucleotides, the CDR3 is TGTGCCAGTAGTCCCCGGACAGGGGTGCTCTCTGGAAACACCATATATTTT. Protein: CASSPRTGVLSGNTIYF.

The CDR3 region is CAWSGPQLAGVGTQYF. CDR3 nucleotide sequence: TGTGCCTGGAGCGGGCCCCAACTAGCGGGAGTAGGGACCCAGTACTTC. The chain recombines TRBV30 with TRBJ2-5; 11 bases agree with TRBD2. CDR1 and CDR2 (germline): GTSNPN, SVGIG (reference sequence). The CDR3 length is 16 residues. J was trimmed by 7 bases and V by 3 bases; bases with no gene match: 13.

This sequence joins TRBV6-1 and TRBJ2-1; 11 bases match TRBD2. CDR1 is MNHNS and CDR2 is SASEGT in the germline V gene. J lost 6 bases, V lost 3 bases, and 7 bases had no gene match. This CDR3 region has 16 residues. CDR3 region: CASSEGTSGRGNEQFF. Here the CDR3 DNA reads TGTGCCAGCAGTGAGGGAACTAGCGGGAGAGGCAATGAGCAGTTCTTC.

The chain carries TRBV9 and TRBJ1-1; a possible D gene is TRBD1 (5 bases). CDR1 and CDR2 (germline): SGDLS, YYNGEE. Trimming stripped 0 bases from V and 4 bases from J, with 22 bases between. The CDR3 contains 18 residues. The CDR3 spells CASSVDPGWGVGGTEAFF. CDR3 in DNA: TGTGCCAGCAGCGTAGACCCAGGGTGGGGGGTTGGGGGCACTGAAGCTTTCTTT.